Listed below are T cell receptor beta chains from one sample, sequenced in a study of cytomegalovirus exposure and HLA in healthy donors. The repertoire was sequenced with immunoSEQ multiplex PCR; TCRdb's copy has only in-frame clones and lacks some. The table has over 60,000 clones, around 76% seen once. Sequences were obtained from PBMCs. These TCRs come from a man younger than 30 in good health and CMV-seronegative. CDR3s leave out the opening cysteine and the closing phenylalanine or tryptophan.

V: TRBV2
J: TRBJ2-5
CDR3: ASSPDRAETQY

V: TRBV5-1
J: TRBJ2-7
CDR3: ASRLEGLAYEQY

V: TRBV4-1
J: TRBJ2-3
CDR3: ASSQLADTDTQY

V: TRBV7-9
J: TRBJ2-7
CDR3: ASSLGDRAY

V: TRBV28
J: TRBJ2-5
CDR3: ASSLTGQAQETQY

V: TRBV6-5
J: TRBJ1-2
CDR3: ASSYFTSGEHT

V: TRBV9
J: TRBJ1-1
CDR3: ASSVGGLMNTEAF

V: TRBV5-4
J: TRBJ2-5
CDR3: ASSFREGETQY

V: TRBV9
J: TRBJ1-1
CDR3: ASSVNQGPRGTEAF

V: TRBV7-6
J: TRBJ2-2
CDR3: ASSPRHRVWNTGELF

V: TRBV5-1
J: TRBJ2-2
CDR3: ASRQTAGDTGELF

V: TRBV7-2
J: TRBJ1-1
CDR3: ASSLERGRRNTEAF

V: TRBV7-3
J: TRBJ2-3
CDR3: ASSHGTGGFDTQY

V: TRBV28
J: TRBJ1-2
CDR3: ASSTGQYGYT

V: TRBV30
J: TRBJ1-1
CDR3: AWRGQGITEAF

V: TRBV5-1
J: TRBJ2-4
CDR3: ASSLDQGGIQY

V: TRBV7-3
J: TRBJ1-1
CDR3: ASGLEGNTEAF

V: TRBV11-1
J: TRBJ2-2
CDR3: ASSPGLNTGELF

V: TRBV9
J: TRBJ2-1
CDR3: ASSPTGAGGFSEQF

V: TRBV25-1
J: TRBJ2-7
CDR3: ASSSKSTGSWVEQY

V: TRBV7-6
J: TRBJ2-5
CDR3: ASSAVTGGGETQY

V: TRBV5-5
J: TRBJ2-7
CDR3: ASSPRQEAFYEQY

V: TRBV27
J: TRBJ1-2
CDR3: ASSSPGQGPNYGYT

V: TRBV5-4
J: TRBJ2-3
CDR3: ASTWEGPTDTQY

V: TRBV5-8
J: TRBJ2-2
CDR3: ASRVGTANTGELF

V: TRBV5-4
J: TRBJ2-3
CDR3: ASSPGGASGDTQY

V: TRBV28
J: TRBJ1-4
CDR3: ASSPGSWSTTNEKLF

V: TRBV4-1
J: TRBJ2-1
CDR3: ASSQDSGGFNEQF

V: TRBV7-2
J: TRBJ2-3
CDR3: ASSLGWGLSTDTQY

V: TRBV2
J: TRBJ1-5
CDR3: ASRGRVNQPQH

V: TRBV5-1
J: TRBJ1-1
CDR3: ASSLGAGGTEAF

V: TRBV7-9
J: TRBJ2-2
CDR3: ASSLTSRGGNTGELF

V: TRBV5-1
J: TRBJ1-2
CDR3: ASSLMAGAQASYGYT

V: TRBV6-5
J: TRBJ2-1
CDR3: ASSYSNPGLAGEQF

V: TRBV5-5
J: TRBJ1-1
CDR3: ASSFQGGGTEAF

V: TRBV27
J: TRBJ1-2
CDR3: ASSFNRLANYGYT

V: TRBV19
J: TRBJ2-7
CDR3: ASSIDPAGGFYEQY

V: TRBV4-1
J: TRBJ2-5
CDR3: ASSQGRILAGAPDQETQY

V: TRBV15
J: TRBJ2-5
CDR3: ATSRGGGPGETQY

V: TRBV6-4
J: TRBJ2-2
CDR3: ASSDSTSGELF

V: TRBV15
J: TRBJ2-5
CDR3: ATSKASSLETQY

V: TRBV5-1
J: TRBJ2-1
CDR3: ASSLVGTNNEQF

V: TRBV4-2
J: TRBJ1-6
CDR3: ASSQDLFQGAAMASPLH

V: TRBV5-1
J: TRBJ2-1
CDR3: ASSRDRVGEQF

V: TRBV4-2
J: TRBJ2-1
CDR3: ASSQVWATSDNEQF

V: TRBV4-2
J: TRBJ1-1
CDR3: ASSQASLGGMNTEAF

V: TRBV7-3
J: TRBJ2-2
CDR3: ASSLAGGGTGELF

V: TRBV6-5
J: TRBJ1-1
CDR3: ASSYRWGVGAEAF

V: TRBV27
J: TRBJ2-1
CDR3: ASSGDRGAYNEQF

V: TRBV19
J: TRBJ2-7
CDR3: ASSIRTGGSYEQY